The sequence of this TCR beta chain was determined in a study of Graves' ophthalmopathy and Graves' hyperthyroidism. Germline CDR1 SGHAT, CDR2 FQDESV (reference sequence). The junction had 12 bases not matched to a gene; V was cut back by 0 bases and J by 5 bases. The CDR3 has 18 amino acids. Points from the study as a whole: Predictions made by the model for ophthalmopathy progression reached roughly 70% sensitivity and almost 75% specificity. Blood also harbored most expanded thyroid clonotypes above 0.001 frequency.

PBMCs were isolated from an approximately 10 ml sample of fresh peripheral blood. This clonotype was observed at least ten times. Antigen unknown. TCR beta CDR3 amplification used RNA transcripts. HTBI primers primed a first-round RT-PCR, and a second-round multiplex PCR followed. TCRdb reprocessed the multiplex PCR reads via MiXCR and lists one record per CDR3 protein. The profile shows fewer than 350,000 distinct CDR3 sequences, 17% of them singletons. The receptor was derived from an adult man with Graves' ophthalmopathy. V and J are TRBV11-1 and TRBJ2-2, with 7 bases that match TRBD2. Material: peripheral blood. CDR3 region: CASSLARTSWRLTGELFF. The CDR3 nucleotides are TGTGCCAGCAGCTTAGCGCGGACTAGTTGGCGGTTGACCGGGGAGCTGTTTTTT.